The 19 T cell receptor beta chains given below trace back to one sample, sequenced in a study of shared clonotypes between healthy human individuals. Sequencing used immunoSEQ multiplex PCR; TCRdb keeps in-frame clones, though not all of them. The data show fewer than 650,000 clones, about three quarters seen once. The material sequenced was PBMCs. These receptors all stem from a woman between 35 and 50 years old in good health. Some clones in this sample may be carry-over from other donors' samples.

V and J are TRBV15 and TRBJ2-2, with D maybe TRBD1 (5 bases). The germline CDR1 and CDR2 sequences are LNHNV and YYDKDF (reference sequence). The CDR3 is 15 residues long. Trimming left V 0 bases short and J 7 bases short, with 12 bases between. DNA for the CDR3: TGTGCCACCAGCAGAGAATACCAGGGTGGCGGGGAGCTGTTTTTT. Protein product: CATSREYQGGGELFF.

The genes are TRBV7-2 and TRBJ2-7; D is unclear. Germline V gives CDR1 SGHTA, CDR2 FQGNSA. The CDR3 spans 13 residues. V lost 5 bases, J lost 5 bases, and 13 bases lay in between. The CDR3, as DNA: TGTGCCAGCAGCCCCAGTCCCAGTAACGAGCAGTACTTC. This gives the protein CASSPSPSNEQYF.

The V gene is TRBV2, the J gene TRBJ1-3; D remains unclear. With 7 bases removed from V and 2 bases from J, the gap between germline ends came to 12 bases. Germline V gives CDR1 SNHLY, CDR2 FYNNEI. The CDR3 runs 14 residues. CDR3 sequence: CASTLARTGNTIYF. The CDR3 DNA is TGTGCCAGCACCCTGGCGCGTACTGGAAACACCATATATTTT.

The rearrangement links TRBV28 to TRBJ2-7; perhaps TRBD2 as D (5 bases). From germline, CDR1 is MDHEN and CDR2 SYDVKM. The CDR3 is 15 residues long. Trimming stripped 4 bases from V and 7 bases from J, with 20 bases between. CDR3 region: CASSSLTETRREQYF. As DNA, the CDR3 is TGTGCCAGCAGTTCCCTTACCGAGACCCGGAGGGAGCAGTACTTC.

The chain employs TRBV11-2 and TRBJ1-3; D is unclear. V was cut by 2 bases and J by 4 bases, with 12 bases left in between. This CDR3 has 15 residues. The germline V gene has CDR1 SGHAT and CDR2 FQNNGV. DNA for the CDR3: TGTGCCAGCAGCTTACCAACTCTGGGAGGAAACACCATATATTTT. It is translated as CASSLPTLGGNTIYF.

This chain joins TRBV19 and TRBJ2-7, with 10 nucleotides matching TRBD2. The trim removed 2 bases at V and 4 bases at J, leaving 11 bases unmatched. In germline, CDR1 is LNHDA, CDR2 SQIVND (reference sequence). This CDR3 is 17 amino acids long. CDR3: CASSISLLAGVRYEQYF. The CDR3, as DNA: TGTGCCAGTAGTATATCTCTTCTAGCGGGAGTTCGGTACGAGCAGTACTTC.

The chain carries TRBV2 and TRBJ1-5; D is undetermined. The CDR3 loop spans 14 amino acids. Trimming left V 2 bases short and J 0 bases short, with 5 bases between. Looked up from germline, CDR1 is SNHLY and CDR2 is FYNNEI. The CDR3 coding sequence is TGTGCCAGCAGTGAACAAGCTAGCAATCAGCCCCAGCATTTT. Its translation: CASSEQASNQPQHF.

The J gene is TRBJ2-2, the V gene TRBV28, with unresolved D. The CDR3 contains 12 residues. Per germline, CDR1 MDHEN and CDR2 SYDVKM. The V gene lost 8 bases and the J gene lost 3 bases, with 7 bases spanning the gap. This chain's CDR3 is CASPADTGELFF. The CDR3 bases are TGTGCCAGCCCTGCTGACACCGGGGAGCTGTTTTTT.

The chain recombines TRBV4-3 with TRBJ2-1; D tentatively reads TRBD1 or TRBD2 (5 bases each). Trimming took off 0 bases at V and 7 bases at J, with 10 bases between the two ends. Germline V gene lookup returns CDR1 LGHNA and CDR2 YSLEER. This CDR3 has 14 residues. The CDR3 loop reads CASSQEGDSNEQFF. The CDR3 DNA sequence: TGCGCCAGCAGCCAAGAGGGGGATTCGAATGAGCAGTTCTTC.

The rearrangement joins TRBV4-3 to TRBJ2-2; 8 nucleotides match TRBD2. CDR1 is LGHNA, CDR2 YSLEER, per germline. This CDR3 region has 16 residues. V was pared by 2 bases and J by 3 bases, with 5 bases of the junction left unmatched. CDR3 loop: CASSQWTGRDTGELFF. The CDR3 DNA sequence: TGCGCCAGCAGCCAATGGACCGGGAGGGACACCGGGGAGCTGTTTTTT.

V is TRBV10-2 and J is TRBJ1-1; tentative D call: TRBD1 (5 bases). There are 15 residues in the CDR3. Trimming took off 6 bases at V and 3 bases at J, with 17 bases between the two ends. CDR1 and CDR2 from the germline V gene are WSHSY and SAAADI. DNA of the CDR3: TGCGCCAGCAGGGTCACATATGGGGACGACACTGAAGCTTTCTTT. The encoded protein is CASRVTYGDDTEAFF.

This clone has a single count. This chain uses TRBV7-8 with TRBJ2-5; 7 nucleotides agree with TRBD1. The CDR3 runs 14 residues. J was trimmed by 5 bases and V by 5 bases; bases with no gene match: 8. Per germline, CDR1 SGHVS and CDR2 FQNEAQ. The CDR3 DNA sequence: TGTGCCAGCAGCCAGATTAGGGGGCGTGAGACCCAGTACTTC. Its protein product is CASSQIRGRETQYF.

V is TRBV2 and J is TRBJ1-5; TRBD1 aligns across 7 bases. The CDR3 extends over 14 amino acids. The germline V gene has CDR1 SNHLY and CDR2 FYNNEI. The junction had 3 bases not matched to a gene; V was cut back by 4 bases and J by 3 bases. The chain's CDR3 is CASSVDRFNQPQHF. The CDR3 bases are TGTGCCAGCAGTGTGGACAGGTTCAATCAGCCCCAGCATTTT.

Comment on this clone: Other DNA sequences in this sample translate to the same CDR3. J is TRBJ2-1 and V is TRBV5-1; no firm D call. The germline V gene encodes CDR1 SGHRS and CDR2 YFSETQ. Between the trimmed V and J ends, which lost 0 bases and 1 base, there was a span of 8 bases. This CDR3 has 15 amino acids. CDR3 residues: CASSLDPGSYNEQFF. The CDR3 DNA reads as TGCGCCAGCAGCTTGGACCCTGGTTCCTACAATGAGCAGTTCTTC.

In the case of this clone: This likely reflects a read error, since a far larger clone is one base away. Other DNA sequences in this specimen translate into the identical CDR3. This sequence joins TRBV30 and TRBJ1-1; 7 nucleotides line up with TRBD1. Germline V gives CDR1 GTSNPN, CDR2 SVGIG (reference sequence). V lost 6 bases and J lost 11; bases outside the gene matches: 15. CDR3 length: 13 residues. CDR3 DNA: TGTGCCTGTGACGGACTCAGGGGGTTTGAGGCTTTCTTT. It yields the protein CACDGLRGFEAFF.

The V call is TRBV11-2, the J call TRBJ2-7; TRBD1 matches at 7 bases. The trim removed 5 bases at V and 4 bases at J, leaving 2 bases unmatched. Looked up from germline, CDR1 is SGHAT and CDR2 is FQNNGV. The length of the CDR3 is 12 residues. The CDR3, as DNA: TGTGCCAGCAGCCGGGGACAGTACGAGCAGTACTTC. This translates into CASSRGQYEQYF.

The rearrangement links TRBV6-1 to TRBJ1-1; D remains unclear. V was shortened by 5 bases and J by 8 bases, with 12 bases between the two germline ends. Germline CDR1 and CDR2: MNHNS and SASEGT. The CDR3 runs 12 residues. CDR3 loop: CASSPRWQEAFF. The CDR3 region has the DNA TGTGCCAGCAGTCCAAGGTGGCAGGAAGCTTTCTTT.

The gene calls are TRBV5-1 and TRBJ2-7, with a possible D match to TRBD1 (6 bases). V dropped 4 bases and J dropped 0 bases, with 11 bases sitting between them. The CDR3 runs to 14 residues. CDR1 is SGHRS, CDR2 YFSETQ, per germline. CDR3 region: CASSPGQFSYEQYF. The CDR3 DNA follows: TGCGCCAGCAGCCCGGGACAATTCTCCTACGAGCAGTACTTC.

This chain uses TRBV19 with TRBJ1-5; no firm D call. The CDR3 sequence is 14 residues long. CDR1 is LNHDA and CDR2 is SQIVND in the germline V gene (reference sequence). Trimming shortened V by 5 bases and J by 2 bases, and 10 bases separated the two germline ends. As DNA, the CDR3 is TGTGCCAGTAGTGCAATGCAACGCAATCAGCCCCAGCATTTT. Translating it yields CASSAMQRNQPQHF.